The 11 T cell receptor beta chains below all came from one sample that was sequenced in a study of identical twins. A single record per CDR3 protein comes from TCRdb applying MiXCR to the 5' RACE reads. The sample has 200,000 to 300,000 distinct CDR3 sequences; 8% to 11% are singletons. What was sequenced was memory T cells sorted from blood. Receptors were obtained from a man in his fifties in good health.

This clonotype came up a few times. The DNA for the CDR3 is TGTGCCAGCAGTTTAGCAACAGGTGAAAAACTGTTTTTT. Translated, it gives CASSLATGEKLFF. This chain connects TRBV28 to TRBJ1-4; TRBD1 is a possible D gene (5 bases). CDR3 length: 13 residues. CDR1 and CDR2 from the germline V gene are MDHEN and SYDVKM. Trimming pared 2 bases from V and 7 bases from J, leaving 8 bases between.

This clonotype was recorded a few times. The V gene is TRBV5-1, the J gene TRBJ1-1; D might be TRBD1 (5 bases). The CDR3 has 14 residues. The V end was cut by 1 base, the J end by 1 base, with 8 bases between. The germline CDR1 and CDR2 sequences are SGHRS and YFSETQ. The CDR3 region has the DNA TGCGCCAGCAGCTTGCGGACATCGAACACTGAAGCTTTCTTT. Translation gives CASSLRTSNTEAFF.

This clonotype was seen repeatedly, ten times or more. The chain has TRBV11-1 and TRBJ2-1; 7 positions agree with TRBD1. With V trimmed by 7 bases and J by 1 base, 4 bases remained unmatched. Germline V lookup: CDR1 SGHAT, CDR2 FQDESV (reference sequence). This CDR3 is built from 14 residues. The CDR3 loop reads CASTTGASYNEQFF. The CDR3 nucleotides are TGTGCCAGCACCACAGGGGCATCCTACAATGAGCAGTTCTTC. Full variable domain (remainder filled in from reference TRBV11-1 and TRBJ2-1): EAEVAQSPRYKITEKSQAVAFWCDPISGHATLYWYRQILGQGPELLVQFQDESVVDDSQLPKDRFSAERLKGVDSTLKIQPAELGDSAMYLCASTTGASYNEQFFGPGTRLTVL.

This clonotype showed up many times. V and J are TRBV28 and TRBJ2-6, with D tentatively TRBD2 (5 bases). This CDR3 comprises 17 residues. V shed 6 bases and J shed 2 bases, with 17 bases lying between them. Germline-derived CDR1 and CDR2 are MDHEN and SYDVKM. The chain's CDR3 is CASRQTGLRTGANVLTF. As DNA, the CDR3 is TGTGCCAGCAGGCAAACCGGACTCCGGACTGGGGCCAACGTCCTGACTTTC.

This clonotype was counted many times. The chain is built from TRBV21-1 and TRBJ1-5; no check of the table's D call, TRBD1, against the DNA was made. TRBV21-1 is a listed pseudogene. This CDR3 is built from 17 residues. The CDR3 DNA reads as TGTGCCTCCCGGGAGGTCAGGTACCGGGGGAGCAATCAGCCCCAGCATTTT. As protein: CASREVRYRGSNQPQHF.

This clonotype appeared many times. This chain uses TRBV9 with TRBJ2-2; D is perhaps TRBD1 (6 bases). V lost 4 bases, J lost 4 bases, and 17 bases lay in between. CDR1 SGDLS and CDR2 YYNGEE come from the germline V gene. The CDR3 is 16 residues long. This CDR3 is CASSPITGIRTGELFF. The CDR3 coding sequence is TGTGCCAGCAGCCCCATAACAGGGATTCGCACCGGGGAGCTGTTTTTT.

The chain uses TRBV5-1 and TRBJ2-5, with D unclear. V dropped 0 bases and J dropped 4 bases, with 10 bases sitting between them. The CDR3 loop spans 14 amino acids. Germline V gene data show CDR1 as SGHRS and CDR2 as YFSETQ. CDR3 residues: CASSLVPPGETQYF. In nucleotides, the CDR3 is TGCGCCAGCAGCTTGGTCCCCCCCGGAGAGACCCAGTACTTC.

This clonotype has only a few counts. The chain uses TRBV28 and TRBJ1-2; D ambiguous. Germline lookup yields CDR1 MDHEN and CDR2 SYDVKM. The CDR3 runs 13 residues. V was trimmed by 2 bases and J by 4 bases, leaving 8 bases between them. The CDR3 protein is CASSLLSSYGYTF. The CDR3 bases are TGTGCCAGCAGTTTACTGTCTAGCTATGGCTACACCTTC.

This clonotype came up many times. J is TRBJ1-1 and V is TRBV4-3; D not resolved. Germline CDR1 reads LGHNA; CDR2 reads YSLEER. V gave up 0 bases and J gave up 1 base, with 9 bases separating them. This CDR3 spans 15 amino acids. This chain's CDR3 is CASSQEVWANTEAFF. CDR3 sequence (DNA): TGCGCCAGCAGCCAAGAAGTATGGGCGAACACTGAAGCTTTCTTT.

The chain recombines TRBV7-8 with TRBJ2-3, with 11 positions matching TRBD2. Germline CDR1 and CDR2: SGHVS and FQNEAQ. The CDR3 covers 18 residues. The ends lost 2 bases at V and 6 bases at J; junction bases unmatched: 13. The CDR3 loop reads CASSLRHTSGREVDTQYF. DNA of the CDR3: TGTGCCAGCAGCTTACGGCATACTAGCGGGAGAGAGGTCGATACGCAGTATTTT.

In this sample, this clonotype turned up a few times. The rearrangement joins TRBV6-1 to TRBJ2-7; TRBD1 is a possible D gene (5 bases). The CDR3 has 15 residues. Trimming shortened V by 6 bases and J by 2 bases, and 17 bases separated the two germline ends. Germline V lookup: CDR1 MNHNS, CDR2 SASEGT. The CDR3 coding sequence is TGTGCCAGCAGCTTGGGGTACATGACAGCCTACGAGCAGTACTTC. This codes for CASSLGYMTAYEQYF.